What follows are 5 T cell receptor beta chains derived from one specimen sequenced in a study of Tregs in tolerant kidney transplant recipients. The data were produced by immunoSEQ multiplex PCR, yet TCRdb's version contains in-frame clones alone and is incomplete. The sample records 80,000 or so clones, 90% to 95% being singletons. Recipients received nonmyeloablative bone marrow transplants from related graft donors, with transient mixed chimerism. The material was CD4+ T cells from blood (PBMCs), obtained 24 months after the transplant. These TCRs come from a human patient who received a combined kidney and bone marrow transplant. These T cells may partly come from the graft donor.

V usage is TRBV2 and J usage is TRBJ1-2; D might be TRBD1 (5 bases). The CDR3 extends over 13 amino acids. The germline V and J ends were trimmed by 10 bases and 9 bases, with 21 bases remaining between them. The germline gives CDR1 SNHLY, CDR2 FYNNEI. The chain's CDR3 is CATQFGWGLSYTF. As DNA, the CDR3 is TGTGCCACCCAGTTCGGATGGGGCTTAAGCTACACCTTC.

This clone was detected only once. The V gene is TRBV19, the J gene TRBJ1-5; the D gene is possibly TRBD1 (6 bases). Trimming pared 3 bases from V and 7 bases from J, leaving 16 bases between. The CDR3 consists of 15 residues. Germline CDR1 and CDR2: LNHDA and SQIVND (reference sequence). CDR3 coding DNA: TGTGCCAGTAGTATGTGGGGGGGCGCGGGCCAGCCCCAGCATTTT. Translated, it gives CASSMWGGAGQPQHF.

This clone was seen once. The rearrangement links TRBV6-4 to TRBJ2-3, with a possible D match to TRBD1 (6 bases). Germline V gene lookup returns CDR1 MRHNA and CDR2 SNTAGT. The CDR3 loop spans 15 amino acids. Trimming removed 6 bases at V and 0 bases at J, with 13 bases between. DNA of the CDR3: TGTGCCAGCAGGCTAGGGGGAACTAGCACAGATACGCAGTATTTT. Protein: CASRLGGTSTDTQYF.

This clone was counted once. The rearrangement links TRBV19 to TRBJ1-1; possibly TRBD1 for D (6 bases). V lost 3 bases and J lost 5, with 10 bases in between. The CDR3 totals 13 residues. From germline, CDR1 is LNHDA and CDR2 SQIVND (reference sequence). CDR3 DNA sequence: TGTGCCAGTAGTATCCAGGGGTCTACTGAAGCTTTCTTT. Translating gives CASSIQGSTEAFF.

The chain links TRBV11-1 to TRBJ2-5; a weak D match, TRBD1 (5 bases). V was clipped by 4 bases and J by 5 bases, with 17 bases between them. The V gene's germline CDR1 is SGHAT and CDR2 FQDESV (reference sequence). This CDR3 spans 15 amino acids. CDR3 in amino acids: CASSSSGYSGETQYF. In DNA form, the CDR3 reads TGTGCCAGCAGCTCGTCAGGGTATTCAGGGGAGACCCAGTACTTC.